This TCR beta chain was recovered during a study of T cells in Graves' hyperthyroidism and ophthalmopathy (dated by TCRdb to the late 2010s). Background for the entire study: Peripheral blood samples were taken at the time of initial diagnosis, prior to any treatment. The paper describes TCR Vbeta CDR3 sequencing of 140 or so peripheral blood samples, made up of 43 ophthalmopathy patients, roughly 75 hyperthyroidism patients and roughly 17 progressor patients. Thyroid tissue and blood T-cell repertoires from roughly six Graves' hyperthyroidism patients were also compared in the study. A discovery cohort of about a hundred patients, roughly 43 with Graves' ophthalmopathy and roughly 59 with stable Graves' hyperthyroidism, was used to find distinguishing TCR V-J signatures. The 100 or so discovery patients were divided at random into training and test sets in a 7:3 ratio. After blood sampling, hyperthyroidism patients were treated with methimazole at a starting dose of 30 mg daily, and ophthalmopathy patients were treated with high-dose intravenous methylprednisolone. An independent validation cohort of 18 to 20 hyperthyroidism patients and 17 patients who later progressed to ophthalmopathy tested prospective prediction of ophthalmopathy. Study-wide conclusions, independent of this receptor: Most expanded thyroid clonotypes (frequency above 0.001) were also found in blood, which suggests that blood repertoires may mirror thyroid immune responses. In validation, progression to ophthalmopathy was predicted by the model with roughly 71% sensitivity and 72% to 85% specificity, a median of 6.5 months before onset. In cross-validation, a model built on a 13 V-J signature told ophthalmopathy apart from stable hyperthyroidism with approximately 90% sensitivity and around 84% specificity, and in testing the same model reached 80%/75%. No statistical method was used to set the sample size in advance, and investigators knew the group allocation.

TCR beta CDR3 regions were amplified from RNA transcripts. The TCR CDR3 was subjected to a first round of RT-PCR using the HTBI primer set and the Qiagen OneStep RT-PCR kit. Libraries were constructed in a second round of multiplex PCR, after which size selection and purification were performed. Sequencing of the libraries was done on an Illumina HiSeq2000 using paired-end 100 bp reads. Under the source paper's analysis protocol: SOAPnuke was used to process the raw data, throwing out any read that contained adapters or uncalled bases, had a mean Phred below 15, or lacked an exact constant-primer or identifier match. High-quality paired reads were merged with COPE v1.2.5, and unique nucleotide sequences were defined as clonotypes. MiTCR v1.1 was used to align the clonotypes against IMGT TRBV, TRBD and TRBJ reference segments. The analysis was restricted to V-J combinations with a frequency above 0.0001, which together covered approximately 99% of the repertoires. A TCS score was defined as the ratio between F50 (clonal expansion) and ExV (chaos), using BLOSUM62-based TCRdist between CDR3 peptides within each V-J. Welch's t-statistics and random forest reduced around 550 V-J features to roughly 13, which were used in a naive Bayes classifier (R e1071). The public reads were reanalyzed by TCRdb: fastp trimming at Q25, MiXCR alignment, in-frame beta chains only. Every CDR3 protein is listed once, alongside the most common genes and DNA of its rows. TCRdb's processing, not the study's, gives the V and J calls here. Counted in this sample were hundreds of thousands of distinct CDR3 sequences; 15% to 20% of them appeared once. The top ten constitute around 3.3% of the sample.

About this clonotype: This clone's antigen is unknown. Within one base of it there is no much larger clone, and no base qualities were kept.

Ophthalmopathy patients had moderately to severely active disease, with a Clinical Activity Score of 3 or more, a NOSPECS grade of 4 or more, and a disease duration of less than 3 months. Patients with uncontrolled infections, other autoimmune diseases, pregnancy or lactation were excluded. Diagnoses were established on the basis of clinical symptoms, serum thyroxine and TRAb, thyroid ultrasound, and orbital computed tomography. PBMCs were isolated from about 9 ml of fresh peripheral blood by Ficoll-Paque density gradient centrifugation. Total RNA was extracted using Trizol reagent, and RNA quality was assessed on an Agilent 2100 Bioanalyzer. Reading from cysteine to phenylalanine, the CDR3 counts 13 amino acids. Only the CDR3 DNA is retained, 39 bases long and in frame from the first base. Looking up the germline V gene yields CDR1 SNHLY and CDR2 FYNNEI. V is trimmed back by 6 bases and J by 10 bases, and the junction contains 2 bases that no gene match accounts for.

This TCR derives from a woman between 40 and 50 years old with Graves' ophthalmopathy. This sequence uses TRBV2 and TRBJ2-1, with 14 central nucleotides matching TRBD2. The sequencing input was blood. The DNA sequence follows: TGTGCCAGCAGGGGACTAGCGGGAGACGAGCAGTTCTTC. It translates as CASRGLAGDEQFF.